This TCR beta chain derives from a study of blood T cell repertoires in COVID-19. Study background: PBMCs, B-cell-depleted T cells, or T cells provided the cDNA or gDNA that made up the material.

V trimming: 9 bases; J trimming: 4 bases; junction bases outside the gene matches: 5. The CDR3 contains 13 residues. The germline V gene has CDR1 KGHDR and CDR2 SFDVKD. In the authors' methods: Amplified reference gene primers provided the basis for estimating nucleated cell counts. Assay used: immunoSEQ multiplex PCR; TCRdb lists only in-frame clones, some missing. V, J and clone size were drawn from that table, and D and trimming were deduced from the DNA. The profile shows 210,000 or so clones, approximately 81% of them singletons. The TCR comes from an elderly woman with acute or convalescent COVID-19. This chain uses TRBV24-1 with TRBJ2-3; 8 bases are shared with TRBD1. The sample taken for sequencing was peripheral blood. The CDR3: CATGGQVADTQYF. As DNA, the CDR3 is TGTGCCACCGGGGGACAGGTAGCAGATACGCAGTATTTT.